The 11 T cell receptor beta chains reported below all come from one sample, sequenced in a study of blood T cell repertoires in COVID-19. Using immunoSEQ multiplex PCR, the repertoire was profiled, and TCRdb retains in-frame clones only, with some absent. This sample has under 300,000 clones, with 86% found just once. Sequencing was performed on peripheral blood. These receptors were collected from a man aged 30-40 years who had recovered from COVID-19.

V and J are TRBV7-9 and TRBJ2-2, with 9 nucleotides matching TRBD2. CDR1 and CDR2 (germline): SEHNR, FQNEAQ (reference sequence). This CDR3 has 16 amino acids. Unmatched junction bases numbered 8, after V lost 5 bases and J lost 4 bases. CDR3 DNA: TGTGCCAGCAGCCCTCGAGGGCGGGGGGGCACCGGGGAGCTGTTTTTT. Its translation: CASSPRGRGGTGELFF.

This CDR3 is CASSWEGGGYTF. The CDR3 nucleotides read TGTGCCAGCAGCTGGGAAGGAGGAGGCTACACCTTC. The chain carries TRBV6-6 and TRBJ1-2; D gene unclear. The germline V gene encodes CDR1 MNHNY and CDR2 SVGAGI (reference sequence). The CDR3 runs to 12 residues. V was clipped by 6 bases and J by 8 bases, with 13 bases between them.

The chain recombines TRBV5-1 with TRBJ2-4; the match to TRBD1 covers 7 bases. Trimming cost V 4 bases and J 3 bases; bases outside gene matches: 7. CDR1 and CDR2 from the germline V gene are SGHRS and YFSETQ. This CDR3 spans 15 amino acids. CDR3 coding DNA: TGCGCCAGCAGCCTAGACAGGGTTAGCAAAAACATTCAGTACTTC. Encoded protein: CASSLDRVSKNIQYF.

The genes are TRBV13 and TRBJ2-5, with 9 nucleotides matching TRBD2. The CDR3 sequence is 16 residues long. The ends lost 1 base at V and 0 bases at J; junction bases unmatched: 3. CDR1 and CDR2 from the germline V gene are PRHDT and FYEKMQ (reference sequence). The CDR3 coding sequence is TGTGCCAGCAGCTTAGTGGCTAGCGGGGACCAAGAGACCCAGTACTTC. As protein: CASSLVASGDQETQYF.

A single count supports this clone. The chain couples TRBV24-1 to TRBJ1-6; D gene ambiguous. The CDR3 has 14 amino acids. V was trimmed by 2 bases and J by 10 bases, leaving 11 bases between them. Germline V lookup: CDR1 KGHDR, CDR2 SFDVKD. For the CDR3, the DNA is TGTGCCACCAGTGATTCCGTACTAGGATCACCCCTCCACTTT. It is translated as CATSDSVLGSPLHF.

The V and J genes are TRBV19 and TRBJ1-5; 9 bases are a match to TRBD1. The CDR3 is made up of 15 amino acids. Germline loops: CDR1 LNHDA, CDR2 SQIVND (reference sequence). The trim removed 10 bases at V and 7 bases at J, leaving 14 bases unmatched. CDR3 residues: CATHQGQGGRQPQHF. CDR3 DNA: TGTGCCACCCACCAGGGACAGGGCGGGAGGCAGCCCCAGCATTTT.

V and J are TRBV4-3 and TRBJ2-3; TRBD2 agrees at 7 bases. Germline loops: CDR1 LGHNA, CDR2 YSLEER. V lost 0 bases to trimming and J lost 6 bases; unmatched junction nucleotides: 6. CDR3 length: 15 amino acids. In DNA form, the CDR3 reads TGCGCCAGCAGCCAAGATGGCGTGGGGGGGGATACGCAGTATTTT. Residues: CASSQDGVGGDTQYF.

The chain has TRBV3-1 (or the pseudogene TRBV3-2) and TRBJ1-2, with 10 positions matching TRBD1. From germline, CDR1 is LGHDT and CDR2 YNNKEL (reference sequence). Trimming removed 4 bases from V and 2 bases from J; junction bases left unmatched: 4. This CDR3 is 15 amino acids long. This CDR3 reads CASSRDRGRNYGYTF. Written as DNA, the CDR3 is TGTGCCAGCAGCCGAGACAGGGGGCGGAACTATGGCTACACCTTC.

The genes are TRBV14 and TRBJ1-2; D unclear. The germline CDR1 and CDR2 sequences are SGHDN and FVKESK. Deletions cut 1 base from V and 2 bases from J, with 2 bases between. CDR3 length: 12 residues. CDR3 bases: TGTGCCAGCAGCCAAGCAAACTATGGCTACACCTTC. This codes for CASSQANYGYTF.

The V and J genes are TRBV11-2 and TRBJ2-3; D is perhaps TRBD2 (5 bases). Germline V gene sequence: CDR1 SGHAT, CDR2 FQNNGV. The CDR3 runs 15 residues. V was pared by 4 bases and J by 6 bases, with 17 bases between. The CDR3 spells CASSSLGAGVDTQYF. The CDR3 DNA is TGTGCCAGCAGCTCCCTCGGTGCGGGTGTGGATACGCAGTATTTT.

This rearrangement joins TRBV9 to TRBJ2-7; D perhaps matches TRBD2 (6 bases). Per germline, CDR1 SGDLS and CDR2 YYNGEE. The V gene lost 5 bases and the J gene lost 0 bases, with 12 bases spanning the gap. The CDR3 has 14 amino acids. CDR3 nucleotide sequence: TGTGCCAGCAGGGGGACTGGAAGCTCCTACGAGCAGTACTTC. Translation: CASRGTGSSYEQYF.